A selection of T cell receptor beta chains follows, all from one sample in a study of cytomegalovirus exposure and HLA in healthy donors. Using immunoSEQ multiplex PCR, the repertoire was profiled, and TCRdb retains in-frame clones only, with some absent. The repertoire holds 60,000 to 70,000 clones, with 65% to 80% as singletons. The source material was PBMCs. The origin of the receptors is a man aged 40-50 years in good health and CMV-seropositive. Each CDR3 is given with its conserved first and last residue. D genes are given only for firm matches. Clone sizes are given selectively: once, few, many, or a class where the clone is expanded.

>TRBV5-4|NA|TRBJ2-1|TRBD2
TGTGCCAGTAGCAGGACTAGCGGGGAATACAATGAGCAGTTCTTC
CASSRTSGEYNEQFF
>TRBV6-5|NA|TRBJ2-7|TRBD1
TGTGCCAGCAAGGTACAGGGGGATGTAGGCGAGCAGTACTTC
CASKVQGDVGEQYF
>TRBV7-9|NA|TRBJ1-2|NA
TGTGCCAGCAGCTTAGTAGCAGGGGTGGATGGCTACACCTTC
CASSLVAGVDGYTF
>TRBV7-9|NA|TRBJ2-3|TRBD2
TGTTCCAGCAGCTTATCTGGCGGGGGGTCATCAGATACGCAGTATTTT
CSSSLSGGGSSDTQYF
>TRBV28|NA|TRBJ2-4|TRBD2
TGTGCCAGCAGTGCTATGGTTCGGGACTACTATAAAAACATTCAGTACTTC
CASSAMVRDYYKNIQYF
>TRBV7-2|NA|TRBJ1-2|TRBD1
TGTGCCAGCAGCCAAGGACAGGGAGATGGCTACACCTTC
CASSQGQGDGYTF
>TRBV4-2|few|TRBJ2-7|TRBD2
TGTGCCAGCAGCCAAGACGGACTAGCGGGGGGTTACGAGCAGTACTTC
CASSQDGLAGGYEQYF
>TRBV9|NA|TRBJ1-5|TRBD1
TGTGCCAGCAGCCCGACAGGGGGAGGGAATCAGCCCCAGCATTTT
CASSPTGGGNQPQHF
>TRBV6-5|few|TRBJ1-5|NA
TGTGCCAGCAGTCACCCAGGCGTCAATCAGCCCCAGCATTTT
CASSHPGVNQPQHF
>TRBV6-5|once|TRBJ2-1|TRBD2
TGTGCCAGCAAACTAGCGGGACTTCACAATGAGCAGTTCTTC
CASKLAGLHNEQFF
>TRBV27|NA|TRBJ1-5|TRBD1
TGTGCCAGCAGTCAGACAGGGGGCTCGCTAAATGTCAATCAGCCCCAGCATTTT
CASSQTGGSLNVNQPQHF
>TRBV7-9|NA|TRBJ2-1|NA
TGTGCCAGCAGCTCGCCGCGGGGGCCCCTGGATGAGCAGTTCTTC
CASSSPRGPLDEQFF
>TRBV9|NA|TRBJ2-7|TRBD2
TGTGCCAGCAGCGTCGACCCCGGGACTAGCTCGATCGAGCAGTACTTC
CASSVDPGTSSIEQYF
>TRBV25-1|NA|TRBJ2-7|NA
TGTGCCAGCAGTGAAGAGGGCCGGGACAAAAATGTCTACGAGCAGTACTTC
CASSEEGRDKNVYEQYF
>TRBV5-5|NA|TRBJ2-1|NA
TGTGCCAGCAGCTTGGATTCTAGCCCGAACAATGAGCAGTTCTTC
CASSLDSSPNNEQFF
>TRBV27|NA|TRBJ1-5|NA
TGTGCCAGCAGACCCGGACTCCTTAGCAATCAGCCCCAGCATTTT
CASRPGLLSNQPQHF
>TRBV7-8|NA|TRBJ2-7|NA
TGTGCCACCTTGTGGCGAGGCGTTTACGAGCAGTACTTC
CATLWRGVYEQYF
>TRBV6-5|few|TRBJ2-5|NA
TGTGCCAGCAGACTCGGGACTTCCGCTAAAGGGACCCAGTACTTC
CASRLGTSAKGTQYF
>TRBV12-5|NA|TRBJ2-1|NA
TGTGCTAGTGGTTTGGACAGTGGCAATGAGCAGTTCTTC
CASGLDSGNEQFF
>TRBV27|NA|TRBJ1-1|NA
TGTGCCAGCTCTCTAGTAGCCAACACTGAAGCTTTCTTT
CASSLVANTEAFF
>TRBV4-3|NA|TRBJ2-2|NA
TGCGCCAGCAGCCAGGGTCAGACAGGCGGGGAGCTGTTTTTT
CASSQGQTGGELFF
>TRBV5-1|NA|TRBJ1-1|TRBD1
TGCGCCAGCAGCACAAGACAGGGAGAAACTGAAGCTTTCTTT
CASSTRQGETEAFF
>TRBV29-1|NA|TRBJ1-2|NA
TGCAGCGTTGGCGCTGCTGGCTACACCTTC
CSVGAAGYTF
>TRBV5-1|few|TRBJ2-5|NA
TGCGCCAGCAGATTAGCGGAGCGGCAAGAGACCCAGTACTTC
CASRLAERQETQYF
>TRBV7-3|NA|TRBJ1-1|NA
TGTGCCAGCAGCTTAACCGGGGTTCACACTGAAGCTTTCTTT
CASSLTGVHTEAFF
>TRBV15|few|TRBJ1-2|TRBD1
TGTGCCACCAGCAGAGGAACGGACAGGGAGTACACCTTC
CATSRGTDREYTF
>TRBV19|few|TRBJ2-1|TRBD1
TGTGCCAGTAGTCTGACAGGGGGCAATGAGCAGTTCTTC
CASSLTGGNEQFF